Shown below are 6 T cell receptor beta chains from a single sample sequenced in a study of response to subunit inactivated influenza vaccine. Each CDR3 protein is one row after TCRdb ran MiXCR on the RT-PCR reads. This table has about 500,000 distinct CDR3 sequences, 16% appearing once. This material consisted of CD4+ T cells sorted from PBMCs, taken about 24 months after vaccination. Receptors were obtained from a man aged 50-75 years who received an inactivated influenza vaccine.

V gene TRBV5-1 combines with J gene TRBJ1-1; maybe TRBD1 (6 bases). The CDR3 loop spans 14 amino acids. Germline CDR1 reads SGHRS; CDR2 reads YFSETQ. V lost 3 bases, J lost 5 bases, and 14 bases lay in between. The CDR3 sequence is CASSWGQEGTEAFF. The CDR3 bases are TGCGCCAGCAGCTGGGGGCAGGAAGGAACTGAAGCTTTCTTT. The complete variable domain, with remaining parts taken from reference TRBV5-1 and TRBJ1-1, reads KAGVTQTPRYLIKTRGQQVTLSCSPISGHRSVSWYQQTPGQGLQFLFEYFSETQRNKGNFPGRFSGRQFSNSRSEMNVSTLELGDSALYLCASSWGQEGTEAFFGQGTRLTVV.

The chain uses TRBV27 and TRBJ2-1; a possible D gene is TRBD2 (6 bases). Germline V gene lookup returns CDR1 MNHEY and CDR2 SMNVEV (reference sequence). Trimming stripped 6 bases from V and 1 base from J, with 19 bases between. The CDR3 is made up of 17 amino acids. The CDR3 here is CASSPTGDLFSYNEQFF. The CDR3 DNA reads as TGTGCCAGCAGCCCAACGGGAGATTTGTTTTCCTACAATGAGCAGTTCTTC.

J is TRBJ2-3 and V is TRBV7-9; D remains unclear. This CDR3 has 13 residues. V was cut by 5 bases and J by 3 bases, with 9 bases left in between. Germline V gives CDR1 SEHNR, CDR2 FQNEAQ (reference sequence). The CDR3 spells CASSVYGTDTQYF. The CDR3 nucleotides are TGTGCCAGCAGCGTTTACGGGACAGATACGCAGTATTTT.

CDR3 in amino acids: CASRLDRGLPYEQYF. DNA of the CDR3: TGTGCCAGCAGACTCGACAGGGGGTTACCCTACGAGCAGTACTTC. This rearrangement joins TRBV6-5 to TRBJ2-7, with 9 bases matching TRBD1. CDR3 length: 15 residues. The germline V gene has CDR1 MNHEY and CDR2 SVGAGI. The V segment lost 6 bases and the J segment 2 bases; nucleotides outside the gene matches: 8.

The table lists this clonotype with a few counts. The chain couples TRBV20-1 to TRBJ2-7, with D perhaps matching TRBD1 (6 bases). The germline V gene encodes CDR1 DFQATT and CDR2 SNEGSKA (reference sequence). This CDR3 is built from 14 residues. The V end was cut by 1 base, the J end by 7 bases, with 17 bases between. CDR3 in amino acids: CSARGPRGKEEQYF. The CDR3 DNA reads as TGCAGTGCTAGAGGGCCCAGGGGCAAGGAGGAGCAGTACTTC.

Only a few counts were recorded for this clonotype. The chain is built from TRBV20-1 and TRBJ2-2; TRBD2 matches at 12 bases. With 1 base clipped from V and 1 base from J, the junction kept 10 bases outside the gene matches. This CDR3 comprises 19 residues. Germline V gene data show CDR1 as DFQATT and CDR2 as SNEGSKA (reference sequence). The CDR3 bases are TGCAGTGCTAGAGCCTTGACTAGCGGGGGAGGTGTGAACACCGGGGAGCTGTTTTTT. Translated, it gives CSARALTSGGGVNTGELFF.